The present T cell receptor beta chain was sequenced within a study of T cell changes during pregnancy in multiple sclerosis. The table came from immunoSEQ multiplex PCR; TCRdb's copy has only in-frame clones and leaves some out. Among 15,000 to 20,000 clones listed, 87% were seen once. V was pared by 8 bases and J by 0 bases, with 2 bases of the junction left unmatched. The CDR3 length is 14 residues. Germline CDR1 is MRHNA and CDR2 is SNTAGT. The source is a female donor in good health, enrolled as a control in a pregnancy study. This chain joins TRBV6-4 and TRBJ2-2; 8 nucleotides agree with TRBD1. Sequenced here: CD8+ T cells from peripheral blood mononuclear cells, sampled in the third trimester of pregnancy. The CDR3 region is CASQDRANTGELFF. CDR3 coding DNA: TGTGCCAGCCAGGACAGGGCGAACACCGGGGAGCTGTTTTTT.